These 19 T cell receptor beta chains were sequenced from one sample in a study of blood T cell repertoires in COVID-19. Assay used: immunoSEQ multiplex PCR; TCRdb lists only in-frame clones, some missing. This repertoire shows tens of thousands of clones, over 85% found once; its top ten account for under 1.5%. Material for sequencing was peripheral blood. All receptors derive from a man between 45 and 60 years old with acute or convalescent COVID-19.

This rearrangement joins TRBV9 to TRBJ2-2; 7 bases are a match to TRBD2. CDR3 size: 18 residues. The germline V gene has CDR1 SGDLS and CDR2 YYNGEE. V was clipped by 0 bases and J by 1 base; unmatched bases: 9. CDR3 in DNA: TGTGCCAGCAGCGTAGAGGCTAGCGGAAGGCTGAACACCGGGGAGCTGTTTTTT. Protein sequence: CASSVEASGRLNTGELFF.

This clone came up once. The CDR3 spells CASSSWGGQETQYF. CDR3 sequence (DNA): TGTGCCAGCAGCTCCTGGGGGGGGCAAGAGACCCAGTACTTC. The chain has TRBV11-1 and TRBJ2-5; 7 bases fit TRBD2. Trimming removed 4 bases from V and 2 bases from J; junction bases left unmatched: 4. The germline V gene has CDR1 SGHAT and CDR2 FQDESV (reference sequence). This CDR3 spans 14 amino acids.

The V call is TRBV7-8, the J call TRBJ2-1, with TRBD2 matching 9 bases. Germline V gives CDR1 SGHVS, CDR2 FQNEAQ. The CDR3 runs to 17 residues. Unmatched junction bases numbered 9, after V lost 2 bases and J lost 4 bases. The CDR3 here is CASSLSVAGVGYNEQFF. CDR3 nucleotide sequence: TGTGCCAGCAGCTTATCCGTAGCGGGGGTAGGTTACAATGAGCAGTTCTTC.

The rearrangement links TRBV6-2 or TRBV6-3 to TRBJ1-6; maybe TRBD1 (5 bases). The V gene lost 0 bases and the J gene lost 8 bases, with 11 bases spanning the gap. The CDR3 sequence is 15 residues long. Per germline, CDR1 MNHEY and CDR2 SVGEGT. Here the CDR3 DNA reads TGTGCCAGCAGTTACTCAGGCAGGGATGATTCACCCCTCCACTTT. Its translation: CASSYSGRDDSPLHF.

V gene TRBV27 combines with J gene TRBJ2-6; 8 bases are a match to TRBD2. From germline, CDR1 is MNHEY and CDR2 SMNVEV (reference sequence). The CDR3 covers 17 residues. After removal of 2 bases from V and 2 bases from J, the junction contained 5 bases not matched to a gene. The CDR3 DNA reads TGTGCCAGCAGTTTAATATCGGGGGGGGCTGGGGCCAACGTCCTGACTTTC. Protein: CASSLISGGAGANVLTF.

This chain uses TRBV6-6 with TRBJ1-4; tentatively, D is TRBD1 (6 bases). The CDR3 is 17 amino acids. Trimming shortened V by 5 bases and J by 0 bases, and 16 bases separated the two germline ends. Germline V gives CDR1 MNHNY, CDR2 SVGAGI (reference sequence). The chain's CDR3 is CASSRTGTRPTNEKLFF. The CDR3, as DNA: TGTGCCAGCAGTCGTACCGGGACACGTCCAACTAATGAAAAACTGTTTTTT.

J is TRBJ1-6 and V is TRBV23-1, with D possibly matching TRBD1 (5 bases). TRBV23-1 is assigned to the ORF class and has an uncertain function. The V gene lost 0 bases and the J gene lost 7 bases, with 13 bases spanning the gap. The CDR3 sequence is 16 residues long. The CDR3 reads CASSQSWGDHNSPLHF. CDR3 coding DNA: TGCGCCAGCAGTCAATCGTGGGGGGACCACAATTCACCCCTCCACTTT.

This chain connects TRBV5-1 to TRBJ2-7; 9 positions match TRBD1. Germline V gives CDR1 SGHRS, CDR2 YFSETQ. V shed 0 bases and J 0 bases; nucleotides not matched to a gene: 4. This CDR3 is built from 16 residues. CDR3 region: CASSLAGQGSSYEQYF. CDR3 in DNA: TGCGCCAGCAGCTTGGCCGGACAGGGGAGCTCCTACGAGCAGTACTTC.

This chain uses TRBV20-1 with TRBJ1-1; no clear D gene. The ends were cut back, 8 bases at V and 3 bases at J, with 10 bases in the middle. The CDR3 runs 11 residues. Germline V gene sequence: CDR1 DFQATT, CDR2 SNEGSKA (reference sequence). DNA of the CDR3: TGCAGTTCAAGAGGCGACACTGAAGCTTTCTTT. It encodes CSSRGDTEAFF.

The chain joins TRBV9 to TRBJ1-5; D may be TRBD1 (6 bases). The CDR3 runs to 15 residues. The germline V gene has CDR1 SGDLS and CDR2 YYNGEE. The V gene lost 0 bases and the J gene lost 6 bases, with 13 bases spanning the gap. The CDR3 sequence: CASSVDAGGGQPQHF. In DNA, the CDR3 is TGTGCCAGCAGCGTAGATGCGGGGGGCGGTCAGCCCCAGCATTTT.

The chain combines TRBV10-3 with TRBJ1-1; D gene ambiguous. CDR3 length equals 16 residues. The germline V gene has CDR1 ENHRY and CDR2 SYGVKD. V lost 10 bases and J lost 0, with 21 bases in between. CDR3 region: CATFDGDRLMNTEAFF. The CDR3, as DNA: TGTGCCACCTTTGACGGCGATAGACTTATGAACACTGAAGCTTTCTTT.

The rearrangement links TRBV6-5 to TRBJ2-3; the D is unclear. The CDR3 sequence is 14 residues long. V dropped 3 bases and J dropped 3 bases, with 10 bases sitting between them. Germline assignment: CDR1 MNHEY and CDR2 SVGAGI. The CDR3 DNA reads TGTGCCAGCAGTTATGTCGCGGCAACAGATACGCAGTATTTT. It is translated as CASSYVAATDTQYF.

This chain uses TRBV6-5 with TRBJ2-5, with 10 nucleotides matching TRBD2. The CDR3 length is 15 residues. The germline gives CDR1 MNHEY, CDR2 SVGAGI. After removal of 2 bases from V and 3 bases from J, the junction contained 3 bases not matched to a gene. The CDR3: CASSYRLAGKETQYF. In DNA form, the CDR3 reads TGTGCCAGCAGTTACAGACTAGCGGGCAAAGAGACCCAGTACTTC.

A note on this clone: The junction departs from the called germline gene at one end, perhaps through a read error. CDR3 amino acids: CASSLSATGTKNF. Written as DNA, the CDR3 is TGTGCCAGCAGTTTATCGGCAACTGGGACAAAGAATTTT. V and J are TRBV27 and TRBJ1-5, with D tentatively TRBD1 (6 bases). Germline values: CDR1 MNHEY, CDR2 SMNVEV (reference sequence). The CDR3 runs to 13 residues.

V and J are TRBV5-4 and TRBJ1-1; possible D gene TRBD1, 6 bases. Germline CDR1 reads SGHNT; CDR2 reads YYREEE (reference sequence). Trimming removed 4 bases at V and 6 bases at J, with 22 bases between. CDR3 size: 16 residues. In nucleotides, the CDR3 is TGTGCCAGCAGCCACGACCCTGCAGGGGCGGTTCCTGAAGCTTTCTTT. Its protein is CASSHDPAGAVPEAFF. Variable domain in full (rest from reference TRBV5-4 and TRBJ1-1): ETGVTQSPTHLIKTRGQQVTLRCSSQSGHNTVSWYQQALGQGPQFIFQYYREEENGRGNFPPRFSGLQFPNYSSELNVNALELDDSALYLCASSHDPAGAVPEAFFGQGTRLTVV.

The chain has TRBV24-1 and TRBJ1-2; a weak D match, TRBD1 (6 bases). CDR3 size: 14 residues. The V and J ends lost 4 bases and 2 bases respectively, with 10 bases between them. CDR1 and CDR2 from the germline V gene are KGHDR and SFDVKD. The CDR3 sequence: CATSDRTANYGYTF. In nucleotides, the CDR3 is TGTGCCACCAGTGACAGGACAGCGAACTATGGCTACACCTTC.

This clone has only one observation. This chain joins TRBV30 and TRBJ2-5; D not resolved. The CDR3 extends over 15 amino acids. In germline, CDR1 is GTSNPN, CDR2 SVGIG (reference sequence). V shed 0 bases and J shed 0 bases, with 11 bases lying between them. CDR3 DNA: TGTGCCTGGAGTGTGGTGCACCAGTACCAAGAGACCCAGTACTTC. Translating gives CAWSVVHQYQETQYF.

The chain is built from TRBV5-1 and TRBJ2-4, with a possible D match to TRBD2 (6 bases). Germline V CDR1 and CDR2: SGHRS, YFSETQ. Between the trimmed V and J ends, which lost 5 bases and 8 bases, there was a span of 17 bases. This CDR3 contains 14 residues. CDR3 sequence: CASSPGVGGYIQYF. The CDR3 DNA reads TGCGCCAGCAGTCCGGGGGTAGGAGGTTACATTCAGTACTTC.

J is TRBJ2-7 and V is TRBV10-3, with TRBD2 identical over 8 bases. CDR3 length: 15 residues. After removal of 4 bases from V and 0 bases from J, the junction contained 5 bases not matched to a gene. Germline assignment: CDR1 ENHRY and CDR2 SYGVKD. The CDR3 sequence: CAISGASGYSYEQYF. The DNA for the CDR3 is TGTGCCATCAGTGGCGCTAGCGGGTACTCCTACGAGCAGTACTTC.